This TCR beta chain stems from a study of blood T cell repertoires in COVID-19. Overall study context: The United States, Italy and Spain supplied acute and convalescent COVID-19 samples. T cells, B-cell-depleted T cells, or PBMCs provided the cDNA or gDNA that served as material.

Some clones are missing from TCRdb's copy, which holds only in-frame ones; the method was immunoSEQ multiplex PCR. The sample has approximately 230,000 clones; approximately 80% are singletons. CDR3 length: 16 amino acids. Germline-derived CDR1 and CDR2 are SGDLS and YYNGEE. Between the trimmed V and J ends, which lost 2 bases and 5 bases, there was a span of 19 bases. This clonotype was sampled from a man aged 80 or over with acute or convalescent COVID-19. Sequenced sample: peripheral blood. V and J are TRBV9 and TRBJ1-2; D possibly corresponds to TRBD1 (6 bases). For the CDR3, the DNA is TGTGCCAGCAGCGTCGGGAACCGGGACAATTTGTATGGCTACACCTTC. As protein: CASSVGNRDNLYGYTF.